The present entry profiles one T cell receptor beta chain with its context. Its antigen remains unidentified. This CDR3 region has 15 residues. Germline CDR1 is SQVTM and CDR2 is ANQGSEA. Trimming removed 0 bases from V and 5 bases from J, with 16 bases in between. The record originates from a study of T cell responses to AZD1222 COVID-19 vaccine. Study findings and constraints: Only 5 or 6 individuals given AZD1222 were seropositive at baseline. Mostly white British, mostly female donors; authors suggested clonal diversity may be underestimated.

Profiled with immunoSEQ multiplex PCR; TCRdb holds only in-frame clones, not every one. The data hold tens of thousands of clones, with around 90% observed a single time. The receptor comes from an adult in good health. Sequencing was performed on peripheral blood, taken on day 0 of AZD1222 vaccination. The gene calls are TRBV29-1 and TRBJ2-5; D might be TRBD2 (6 bases). In nucleotides, the CDR3 is TGCAGCGTTGAAGATCCCGGTGGCGGGACCGAGACCCAGTACTTC. This translates into CSVEDPGGGTETQYF.